Each of the 30 T cell receptor beta chains below was sequenced from the same sample in a study of blood T cell repertoires in COVID-19 (dated by TCRdb to between 2020 and 2021). The library was prepared using the immunoSEQ multiplex PCR assay. TCRdb re-hosts the immuneACCESS table, in-frame sequences only. Its copies lack some clones; in the studies checked, an unresolved V gene accounts for under half of them, and the cause for the rest is not known. This sample is represented by 140,000 to 150,000 clones; 87% of them were singletons. Roughly 4% of the sample goes to the ten largest clones. The sample was PBMCs or T cells enriched from blood (not recorded which). These receptors all come from a middle-aged woman who had been exposed to COVID-19.

The V gene is TRBV7-6, the J gene TRBJ2-2, with 7 bases lining up with TRBD1. J was trimmed by 6 bases and V by 2 bases; bases with no gene match: 6. The germline V gene encodes CDR1 SGHVS and CDR2 FNYEAQ. The CDR3 sequence is 15 residues long. In DNA form, the CDR3 reads TGTGCCAGCAGCTTAAGGGGGCCAGGGGCCGGGGAGCTGTTTTTT. Translated, it gives CASSLRGPGAGELFF.

The J gene is TRBJ1-1, the V gene TRBV12-3 or TRBV12-4; D might be TRBD1 (6 bases). CDR3 size: 12 residues. V shed 2 bases and J shed 5 bases, with 6 bases lying between them. The CDR3: CASSLRGTEAFF. CDR3 DNA: TGTGCCAGCAGTTTAAGGGGGACTGAAGCTTTCTTT.

With respect to this clone: The same CDR3 arises from other DNA sequences in this sample as well. The rearrangement uses TRBV12-5 and TRBJ2-7; 7 bases fit TRBD1. Trimming took 5 bases from V and 3 from J; bases not matched to a gene: 1. The CDR3 has 12 residues. CDR1 is LGHNT, CDR2 FRNRAP, per germline. CDR3 nucleotide sequence: TGTGCTAGTGGTCGGGACAGCTACGAGCAGTACTTC. The encoded protein is CASGRDSYEQYF.

J is TRBJ1-5 and V is TRBV19; 8 bases line up with TRBD1. The CDR3 runs to 16 residues. Germline loops: CDR1 LNHDA, CDR2 SQIVND (reference sequence). With 3 bases clipped from V and 6 bases from J, the junction kept 10 bases outside the gene matches. The CDR3 loop reads CASSMERQGAGQPQHF. Here the CDR3 DNA reads TGTGCCAGTAGTATGGAACGGCAGGGGGCTGGTCAGCCCCAGCATTTT.

The V and J genes are TRBV19 and TRBJ1-1, with a possible D match to TRBD1 (5 bases). CDR3 size: 12 residues. Germline V gene lookup returns CDR1 LNHDA and CDR2 SQIVND (reference sequence). V gave up 3 bases and J gave up 9 bases, with 11 bases separating them. CDR3 sequence: CASSIAAGKAFF. The DNA for the CDR3 is TGTGCCAGTAGTATTGCGGCAGGGAAAGCTTTCTTT.

The chain links TRBV5-4 to TRBJ1-1, with D hard to call. Per the germline V gene, CDR1 is SGHNT and CDR2 is YYREEE (reference sequence). The CDR3 consists of 13 residues. Deletions cut 4 bases from V and 1 base from J, with 8 bases between. CDR3 DNA: TGTGCCAGCAGCCCCCGGGGGAACACTGAAGCTTTCTTT. Translation: CASSPRGNTEAFF. Full variable domain (remainder filled in from reference TRBV5-4 and TRBJ1-1): ETGVTQSPTHLIKTRGQQVTLRCSSQSGHNTVSWYQQALGQGPQFIFQYYREEENGRGNFPPRFSGLQFPNYSSELNVNALELDDSALYLCASSPRGNTEAFFGQGTRLTVV.

CDR3 amino acids: CASSLLVAPAAFF. CDR3 sequence (DNA): TGTGCCAGCAGTTTACTCGTAGCCCCCGCGGCTTTCTTT. V gene TRBV12-3 or TRBV12-4 combines with J gene TRBJ1-1; D not resolved. The V gene lost 2 bases and the J gene lost 11 bases, with 15 bases spanning the gap. The CDR3 covers 13 residues.

The chain carries TRBV7-3 and TRBJ2-3; 11 bases are a match to TRBD2. Germline values: CDR1 SGHTA, CDR2 FQGTGA. The CDR3 consists of 16 residues. With 2 bases clipped from V and 2 bases from J, the junction kept 3 bases outside the gene matches. The CDR3 nucleotides are TGTGCCAGCAGCTTACTAGCGGGGGGATACACAGATACGCAGTATTTT. This gives the protein CASSLLAGGYTDTQYF.

Regarding this clone: This sample also contains other DNA sequences that code for the same CDR3. V and J are TRBV5-4 and TRBJ2-3; 7 bases agree with TRBD2. The trim removed 0 bases at V and 3 bases at J, leaving 1 base unmatched. The V gene's germline CDR1 is SGHNT and CDR2 YYREEE (reference sequence). CDR3 length: 14 amino acids. The CDR3 sequence is CASSLAGGTDTQYF. For the CDR3, the DNA is TGTGCCAGCAGCTTGGCCGGGGGGACAGATACGCAGTATTTT.

This chain connects TRBV19 to TRBJ1-6, with D possibly TRBD1 on 6 matching bases. Germline V CDR1 and CDR2: LNHDA, SQIVND (reference sequence). The length of the CDR3 is 14 residues. V dropped 3 bases and J dropped 8 bases, with 11 bases sitting between them. The CDR3 DNA is TGTGCCAGTAGTATGAGGAACAGGGATTCACCCCTCCACTTT. As protein: CASSMRNRDSPLHF.

The V and J genes are TRBV3-1 (or the pseudogene TRBV3-2) and TRBJ1-2; D gene uncertain. Looked up from germline, CDR1 is LGHDT and CDR2 is YNNKEL (reference sequence). CDR3 length equals 12 residues. V was clipped by 4 bases and J by 8 bases, with 11 bases between them. The CDR3 protein is CASSLPPGGYTF. CDR3 sequence (DNA): TGTGCCAGCAGCCTTCCGCCGGGGGGCTACACCTTC.

The CDR3: CASRPGGGRNQPQHF. The CDR3 DNA reads as TGTGCCAGCAGGCCGGGGGGGGGACGGAATCAGCCCCAGCATTTT. The chain recombines TRBV2 with TRBJ1-5; D is perhaps TRBD1 (5 bases). Trimming took off 6 bases at V and 4 bases at J, with 16 bases between the two ends. Germline assignment: CDR1 SNHLY and CDR2 FYNNEI. The CDR3 totals 15 residues.

The chain combines TRBV11-2 with TRBJ2-3; TRBD2 might be the D (6 bases). This CDR3 has 19 amino acids. Germline loops: CDR1 SGHAT, CDR2 FQNNGV. Trimming left V 1 base short and J 4 bases short, with 24 bases between. The CDR3 DNA reads TGTGCCAGCAGCTTAGGCCTACCTATCCTAGCGCCCACCCCAGATACGCAGTATTTT. It yields the protein CASSLGLPILAPTPDTQYF.

V gene TRBV10-1 combines with J gene TRBJ2-1, with D possibly being TRBD2 (7 bases). Between the trimmed V and J ends, which lost 0 bases and 4 bases, there was a span of 10 bases. Looked up from germline, CDR1 is WNHNN and CDR2 is SYGVQD (reference sequence). The CDR3 covers 15 residues. The CDR3 sequence is CASSESGGPYNEQFF. The CDR3 DNA reads TGCGCCAGCAGTGAGTCGGGGGGGCCTTACAATGAGCAGTTCTTC.

The rearrangement uses TRBV7-2 and TRBJ1-1; D perhaps matches TRBD1 (6 bases). The V gene's germline CDR1 is SGHTA and CDR2 FQGNSA. CDR3 length: 17 residues. Trimming took off 5 bases at V and 3 bases at J, with 22 bases between the two ends. The CDR3 sequence: CASSPSPYRVPHTEAFF. CDR3 coding DNA: TGTGCCAGCAGCCCCAGTCCATACAGGGTCCCACACACTGAAGCTTTCTTT.

The chain couples TRBV5-1 to TRBJ1-4, with D perhaps TRBD1 (5 bases). Per germline, CDR1 SGHRS and CDR2 YFSETQ. V lost 7 bases to trimming and J lost 8 bases, with 18 bases between them. CDR3 length: 14 amino acids. CDR3 loop: CASRPGNGVEKLFF. CDR3 in DNA: TGCGCCAGCCGACCAGGGAACGGAGTCGAAAAACTGTTTTTT.

The chain recombines TRBV3-1 (or the pseudogene TRBV3-2) with TRBJ2-2; 15 bases are shared with TRBD2. Losses at the gene ends were 7 bases for V and 7 bases for J; bases not matched to a gene: 7. Germline CDR1 and CDR2: LGHDT and YNNKEL (reference sequence). CDR3 length: 16 amino acids. CDR3 protein: CASTLGLAGGGGELFF. CDR3 nucleotide sequence: TGTGCCAGCACCTTGGGACTAGCGGGGGGAGGCGGGGAGCTGTTTTTT.

The V and J genes are TRBV7-6 and TRBJ2-6; TRBD1 might be the D (6 bases). Per germline, CDR1 SGHVS and CDR2 FNYEAQ. The CDR3 is 17 amino acids. The V end lost 5 bases, the J end lost 4 bases, and 18 bases lay between the germline ends. The chain's CDR3 is CASSPHGPGDGANVLTF. The CDR3 nucleotides are TGTGCCAGCAGCCCTCATGGGCCAGGGGACGGGGCCAACGTCCTGACTTTC.

This chain joins TRBV5-1 and TRBJ1-4; D is ambiguous. Trimming removed 0 bases from V and 7 bases from J, with 13 bases in between. The length of the CDR3 is 15 residues. Per germline, CDR1 SGHRS and CDR2 YFSETQ. This chain's CDR3 is CASSLDEARVEKLFF. The CDR3 DNA follows: TGCGCCAGCAGCTTGGATGAAGCGAGGGTTGAAAAACTGTTTTTT.

The rearrangement uses TRBV7-2 and TRBJ2-3; a weak D match, TRBD2 (6 bases). Trimming stripped 6 bases from V and 2 bases from J, with 15 bases between. Germline CDR1 is SGHTA and CDR2 is FQGNSA. This CDR3 spans 15 amino acids. CDR3 region: CASSKVAGITDTQYF. CDR3 DNA sequence: TGTGCCAGCAGTAAGGTCGCGGGGATCACAGATACGCAGTATTTT.

This clone was counted between two and nine times. CDR3 sequence: CASSFGLAGATDTQYF. The CDR3 DNA is TGTGCCAGCAGCTTCGGACTAGCGGGAGCCACAGATACGCAGTATTTT. V gene TRBV7-9 combines with J gene TRBJ2-3, with 13 bases aligning to TRBD2. The CDR3 contains 16 residues. V lost 3 bases, J lost 2 bases, and 2 bases stayed unmatched. The V gene's germline CDR1 is SEHNR and CDR2 FQNEAQ (reference sequence).

The gene calls are TRBV19 and TRBJ2-3, with 10 bases identical to TRBD2. Germline V gene lookup returns CDR1 LNHDA and CDR2 SQIVND (reference sequence). The CDR3 runs 14 residues. J was trimmed by 0 bases and V by 8 bases; bases with no gene match: 2. The CDR3 sequence: CASGLAASTDTQYF. The CDR3 nucleotides read TGTGCCAGTGGACTAGCGGCTAGCACAGATACGCAGTATTTT.

The CDR3 DNA reads as TGTGCCAGCAGCTTGGGACAGGGGTCCTACGAGCAGTACTTC. This gives the protein CASSLGQGSYEQYF. J is TRBJ2-7 and V is TRBV5-6, with 8 bases that match TRBD1. There are 14 residues in the CDR3. CDR1 is SGHDT and CDR2 is YYEEEE in the germline V gene. The trim removed 0 bases at V and 1 base at J, leaving 0 bases unmatched.

This chain uses TRBV2 with TRBJ1-5; 9 positions agree with TRBD1. Germline V gene lookup returns CDR1 SNHLY and CDR2 FYNNEI. This CDR3 has 16 amino acids. V shed 6 bases and J 3 bases; nucleotides not matched to a gene: 9. CDR3 in amino acids: CASSDPGQGINQPQHF. The DNA for the CDR3 is TGTGCCAGCAGCGACCCGGGACAGGGAATCAATCAGCCCCAGCATTTT.

This rearrangement joins TRBV7-9 to TRBJ2-5; D gene ambiguous. Germline V gene lookup returns CDR1 SEHNR and CDR2 FQNEAQ (reference sequence). Between the trimmed V and J ends, which lost 2 bases and 5 bases, there was a span of 12 bases. This CDR3 spans 14 amino acids. Here the CDR3 reads CASSLSRLEETQYF. DNA for the CDR3: TGTGCCAGCAGCTTATCCCGTCTGGAGGAGACCCAGTACTTC.

J is TRBJ2-7 and V is TRBV5-4, with 9 bases lining up with TRBD2. Germline V gives CDR1 SGHNT, CDR2 YYREEE (reference sequence). With 4 bases clipped from V and 0 bases from J, the junction kept 11 bases outside the gene matches. This CDR3 spans 17 amino acids. CDR3 nucleotides: TGTGCCAGCAGCCCGAACCCGATTAGCGGGGGCTCCTACGAGCAGTACTTC. It encodes CASSPNPISGGSYEQYF. The full variable domain, rest sourced from reference TRBV5-4 and TRBJ2-7, is ETGVTQSPTHLIKTRGQQVTLRCSSQSGHNTVSWYQQALGQGPQFIFQYYREEENGRGNFPPRFSGLQFPNYSSELNVNALELDDSALYLCASSPNPISGGSYEQYFGPGTRLTVT.

The chain combines TRBV24-1 with TRBJ2-1, with 7 bases aligning to TRBD1. In germline, CDR1 is KGHDR, CDR2 SFDVKD. This CDR3 region has 16 residues. V lost 1 base, J lost 5 bases, and 7 bases stayed unmatched. DNA for the CDR3: TGTGCCACCAGTGATTTTCGCTCAACAGGGGACAATGAGCAGTTCTTC. This codes for CATSDFRSTGDNEQFF.

This clone has just a few counts. V is TRBV9 and J is TRBJ2-5, with TRBD2 matching over 7 bases. CDR1 is SGDLS, CDR2 YYNGEE, per germline. The length of the CDR3 is 15 residues. V lost 0 bases and J lost 5; bases outside the gene matches: 7. CDR3 protein: CASSVAGEGRETQYF. CDR3 sequence (DNA): TGTGCCAGCAGCGTAGCGGGGGAGGGCAGGGAGACCCAGTACTTC.

CDR3 residues: CASSVYRENYGYTF. For the CDR3, the DNA is TGTGCCAGCAGCGTCTACAGAGAGAACTATGGCTACACCTTC. This rearrangement joins TRBV9 to TRBJ1-2; no clear D. CDR1 and CDR2 from the germline V gene are SGDLS and YYNGEE. The CDR3 runs to 14 residues. V was clipped by 2 bases and J by 2 bases, with 10 bases between them.

This sequence joins TRBV4-2 and TRBJ2-3; D is possibly TRBD1 (5 bases). Trimming left V 7 bases short and J 4 bases short, with 21 bases between. Looked up from germline, CDR1 is LGHNA and CDR2 is YNFKEQ. This CDR3 spans 16 amino acids. DNA for the CDR3: TGTGCCAGCAAAATCTCCAGTAGGGGCAGCGCAGATACGCAGTATTTT. It codes for CASKISSRGSADTQYF.